Listed below are T cell receptor beta chains from one sample, sequenced in a study of blood T cell repertoires in COVID-19. Repertoires were generated with immunoSEQ multiplex PCR, while TCRdb's copy carries only in-frame clones and drops some. Here the sample spans 100,000 to 120,000 clones, over 75% being singletons. The sequencing sample was made of peripheral blood. The source is a woman of 80 years or more with active or convalescent COVID-19. The CDR3 runs from the conserved cysteine through the conserved F or W. Fields, in order: V gene, clone size, D gene, J gene, CDR3 protein, CDR3 DNA. A D gene is named only where the DNA matches it firmly. A clone size is listed for some rows: how often the clone was seen (once, few, many), or a class if it is expanded.

TRBV2	.	.	TRBJ1-1	CASSVQANTEAFF	TGTGCCAGCAGTGTACAGGCAAACACTGAAGCTTTCTTT
TRBV6-2/TRBV6-3	.	.	TRBJ2-7	CASSIVTESYEQYF	TGTGCCAGCAGTATAGTGACGGAGTCCTACGAGCAGTACTTC
TRBV3-1/TRBV3-2	.	TRBD2	TRBJ2-1	CASSQEEKREIHNEQFF	TGTGCCAGCAGCCAAGAGGAAAAGCGGGAGATACACAATGAGCAGTTCTTC
TRBV7-6	.	TRBD1	TRBJ1-2	CASTIGTGKNYGYTF	TGTGCCAGCACCATAGGGACAGGGAAAAACTATGGCTACACCTTC
TRBV9	.	.	TRBJ2-1	CASSVAIGGSRYNEQFF	TGTGCCAGCAGCGTAGCAATTGGTGGGAGCCGATACAATGAGCAGTTCTTC
TRBV9	many	.	TRBJ2-5	CASSVGVRGGETQYF	TGTGCCAGCAGCGTAGGGGTCAGGGGAGGGGAGACCCAGTACTTC
TRBV5-1	few	.	TRBJ1-5	CASRQDPHGNQPQHF	TGCGCCAGCAGACAGGACCCCCACGGCAATCAGCCCCAGCATTTT
TRBV5-1	.	TRBD1	TRBJ2-2	CASSGGTGAGELFF	TGCGCCAGCAGCGGAGGGACAGGGGCCGGGGAGCTGTTTTTT
TRBV2	.	TRBD2	TRBJ2-1	CASRSSSGKSYNEQFF	TGTGCCAGCAGATCCTCTAGCGGGAAATCCTACAATGAGCAGTTCTTC
TRBV5-5	.	.	TRBJ2-7	CASSFAGTRLVEQYF	TGTGCCAGCAGCTTCGCCGGGACAAGGCTTGTCGAGCAGTACTTC
TRBV5-1	once	TRBD1	TRBJ2-7	CASSHRPGTDSSYEQYF	TGCGCCAGCAGCCACCGACCAGGGACAGATAGCTCCTACGAGCAGTACTTC
TRBV3-1/TRBV3-2	.	.	TRBJ2-5	CASSQRAGETQYF	TGTGCCAGCAGCCAGAGGGCGGGCGAGACCCAGTACTTC
TRBV10-2	.	.	TRBJ1-1	CASREQAWTEAFF	TGCGCCAGCAGGGAACAGGCCTGGACTGAAGCTTTCTTT